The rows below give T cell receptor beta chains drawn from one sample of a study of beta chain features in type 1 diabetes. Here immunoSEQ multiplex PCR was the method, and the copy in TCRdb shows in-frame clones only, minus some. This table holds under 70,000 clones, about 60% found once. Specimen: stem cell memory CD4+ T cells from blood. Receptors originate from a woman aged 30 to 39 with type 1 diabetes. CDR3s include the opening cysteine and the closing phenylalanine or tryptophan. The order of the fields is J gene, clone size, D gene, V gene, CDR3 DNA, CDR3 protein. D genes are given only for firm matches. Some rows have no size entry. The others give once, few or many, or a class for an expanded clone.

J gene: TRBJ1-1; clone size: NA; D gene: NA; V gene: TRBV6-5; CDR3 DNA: TGTGCCAGCAGTTACTTAAGAGACACTGAAGCTTTCTTT; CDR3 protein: CASSYLRDTEAFF
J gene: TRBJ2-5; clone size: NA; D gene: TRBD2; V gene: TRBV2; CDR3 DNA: TGTGCCAGCAGCGACGGACTAGCGGGAGAAGAGACCCAGTACTTC; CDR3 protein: CASSDGLAGEETQYF
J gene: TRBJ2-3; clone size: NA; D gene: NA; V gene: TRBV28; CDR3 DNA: TGTGCCAGCAGTTTACAAGGGAGTGATACGCAGTATTTT; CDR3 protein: CASSLQGSDTQYF
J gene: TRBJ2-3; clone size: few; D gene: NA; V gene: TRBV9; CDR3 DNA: TGTGCCAGCAGCGTTGAGACAGATACGCAGTATTTT; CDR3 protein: CASSVETDTQYF
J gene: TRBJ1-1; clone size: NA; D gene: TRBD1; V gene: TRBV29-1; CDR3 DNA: TGCAGCGTTTCCTTTATACAGGGGGCTTATACTGAAGCTTTCTTT; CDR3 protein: CSVSFIQGAYTEAFF
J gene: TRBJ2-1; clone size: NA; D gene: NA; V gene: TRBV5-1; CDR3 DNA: TGCGCCAGCAGCTGGAGACCGGACAACAATGAGCAGTTCTTC; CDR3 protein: CASSWRPDNNEQFF
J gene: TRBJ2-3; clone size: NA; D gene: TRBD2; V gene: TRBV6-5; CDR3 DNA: TGTGCCAGCAGTTGGATTCGGGAGGGAGGCACAGATACGCAGTATTTT; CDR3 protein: CASSWIREGGTDTQYF
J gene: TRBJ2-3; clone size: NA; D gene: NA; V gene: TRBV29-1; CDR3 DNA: TGCAGCGTTGAGACTAACACAGATACGCAGTATTTT; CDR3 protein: CSVETNTDTQYF
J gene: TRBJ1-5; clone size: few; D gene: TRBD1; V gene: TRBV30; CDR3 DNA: TGTGCCTGGACGACAGGGAACGGACATCAGCCCCAGCATTTT; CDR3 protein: CAWTTGNGHQPQHF
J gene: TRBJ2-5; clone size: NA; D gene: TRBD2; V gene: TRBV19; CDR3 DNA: TGTGCCAGTAGTCCGCGGGGGAGTGGGGAGACCCAGTACTTC; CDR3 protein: CASSPRGSGETQYF
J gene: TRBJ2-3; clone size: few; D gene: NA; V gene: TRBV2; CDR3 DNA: TGTGCCAGCAAGACAGGCACAGATACGCAGTATTTT; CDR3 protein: CASKTGTDTQYF
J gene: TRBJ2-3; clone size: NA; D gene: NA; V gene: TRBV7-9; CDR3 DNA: TGTGCCAGCGGAGGGACAGCCAGCAATACGCAGTATTTT; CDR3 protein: CASGGTASNTQYF
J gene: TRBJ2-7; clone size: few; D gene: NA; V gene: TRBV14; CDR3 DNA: TGTGCCAGCAGCCATAACTTCCGCTACGAGCAGTACTTC; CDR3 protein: CASSHNFRYEQYF
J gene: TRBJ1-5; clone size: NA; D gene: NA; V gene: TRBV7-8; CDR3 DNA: TGTGCCAGCAGCTTAGGCAGGGGTAATCAGCCCCAGCATTTT; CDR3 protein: CASSLGRGNQPQHF
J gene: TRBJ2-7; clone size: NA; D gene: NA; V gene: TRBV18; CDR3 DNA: TGTGCCAGCTCACTGAATGGACAAGTCTACGAGCAGTACTTC; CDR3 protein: CASSLNGQVYEQYF
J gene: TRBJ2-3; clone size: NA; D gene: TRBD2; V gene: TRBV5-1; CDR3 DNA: TGCGCCAGCAGCCCCGGGACTAGCGGGGATACGCAGTATTTT; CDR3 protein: CASSPGTSGDTQYF
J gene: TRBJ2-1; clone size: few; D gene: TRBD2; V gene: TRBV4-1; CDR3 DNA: TGCGCCAGCAGCCGACTCACCCTAGCGGGCGGCTACAATGAGCAGTTCTTC; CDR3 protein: CASSRLTLAGGYNEQFF
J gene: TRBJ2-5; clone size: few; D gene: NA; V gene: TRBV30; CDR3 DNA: TGTGCCTGGAGTGTAGATGCGGAGACCCAGTACTTC; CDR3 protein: CAWSVDAETQYF